The clone carrying this T cell receptor (beta chain) was picked up a small number of times. TCRdb itself ran the PCR reads through MiXCR, one entry per CDR3 protein. The repertoire holds about 12,000 distinct CDR3 sequences, with about 56% as singletons. This CDR3 has 16 residues. Trimming shortened V by 2 bases and J by 4 bases, and 15 bases separated the two germline ends. The germline V gene encodes CDR1 MNHNS and CDR2 SASEGT. Donors had localized lung adenocarcinoma, a non-small cell lung cancer. This sample is part of a study of CD4 and CD8 cells across lung adenocarcinoma regions. Sequenced input: CD8+ T cells from the center of a lung tumor. The sequence was collected from a female donor with lung adenocarcinoma. The CD4 and CD8 labels of this study may be unreliable. The rearrangement joins TRBV6-1 to TRBJ1-3, with D uncertain. CDR3 sequence: CASSERAGFEGNTIYF. Here the CDR3 DNA reads TGTGCCAGCAGTGAAAGGGCGGGGTTCGAAGGAAACACCATATATTTT.